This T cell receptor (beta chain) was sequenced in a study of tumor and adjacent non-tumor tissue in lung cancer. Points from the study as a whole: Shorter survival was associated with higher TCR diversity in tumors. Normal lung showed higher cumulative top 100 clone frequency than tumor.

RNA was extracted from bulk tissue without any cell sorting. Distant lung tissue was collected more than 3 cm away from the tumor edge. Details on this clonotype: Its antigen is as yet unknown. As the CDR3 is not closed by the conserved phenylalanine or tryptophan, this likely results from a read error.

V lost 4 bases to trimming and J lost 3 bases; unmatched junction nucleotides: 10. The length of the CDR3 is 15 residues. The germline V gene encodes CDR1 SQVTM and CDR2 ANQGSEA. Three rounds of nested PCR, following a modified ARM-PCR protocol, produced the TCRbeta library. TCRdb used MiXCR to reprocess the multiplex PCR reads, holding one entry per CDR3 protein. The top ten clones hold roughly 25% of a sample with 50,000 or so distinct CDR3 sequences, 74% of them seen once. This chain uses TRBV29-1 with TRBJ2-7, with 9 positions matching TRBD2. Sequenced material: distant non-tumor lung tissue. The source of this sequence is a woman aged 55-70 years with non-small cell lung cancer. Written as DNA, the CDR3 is TGCAGCGTTGCGGGTGGTCTAGCGGGGAACTACGAGCAGTACTAC. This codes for CSVAGGLAGNYEQYY.